A single sample gave rise to the 3 T cell receptor beta chains below, sequenced in a study of blood T cell repertoires in COVID-19 (TCRdb year 2020). The receptor library was made with the immunoSEQ multiplex PCR assay. The table was pulled from immuneACCESS by TCRdb, which kept in-frame rearrangements only. Such tables lose some clones; where checked, under half of the loss comes from unresolved V genes, and the rest has no known cause. This sample is represented by 150,000 to 200,000 clones; more than 75% of them were singletons. The leading ten clones occupy around 3.5% of the sample. The material sequenced was peripheral blood. The receptor source for this set is a man younger than 35 with active or convalescent COVID-19.

This chain links TRBV7-9 with TRBJ2-7, with D hard to call. This CDR3 comprises 12 residues. Germline V gives CDR1 SEHNR, CDR2 FQNEAQ (reference sequence). V lost 5 bases and J 0 bases, leaving 5 bases between the germline ends. CDR3 sequence: CASSLSSYEQYV. Here the CDR3 DNA reads TGTGCCAGCAGCCTTAGCTCCTACGAGCAGTACGTC.

The rearrangement joins TRBV6-1 to TRBJ2-5; possible D gene TRBD1, 5 bases. Germline CDR1 reads MNHNS; CDR2 reads SASEGT. This CDR3 has 16 residues. V lost 1 base, J lost 5 bases, and 17 bases lay in between. The chain's CDR3 is CASSEEGDPKGETQYF. DNA of the CDR3: TGTGCCAGCAGTGAAGAAGGAGATCCAAAGGGGGAGACCCAGTACTTC.

In DNA, the CDR3 is TGTGCCAGCAGCTTAGAGGTCAGGGGTCTCACTGAAGCTTTCTTT. Residues: CASSLEVRGLTEAFF. The chain employs TRBV7-8 and TRBJ1-1, with a possible D match to TRBD1 (6 bases). Germline values: CDR1 SGHVS, CDR2 FQNEAQ. This CDR3 is 15 amino acids long. V lost 1 base and J 4 bases, leaving 13 bases between the germline ends.